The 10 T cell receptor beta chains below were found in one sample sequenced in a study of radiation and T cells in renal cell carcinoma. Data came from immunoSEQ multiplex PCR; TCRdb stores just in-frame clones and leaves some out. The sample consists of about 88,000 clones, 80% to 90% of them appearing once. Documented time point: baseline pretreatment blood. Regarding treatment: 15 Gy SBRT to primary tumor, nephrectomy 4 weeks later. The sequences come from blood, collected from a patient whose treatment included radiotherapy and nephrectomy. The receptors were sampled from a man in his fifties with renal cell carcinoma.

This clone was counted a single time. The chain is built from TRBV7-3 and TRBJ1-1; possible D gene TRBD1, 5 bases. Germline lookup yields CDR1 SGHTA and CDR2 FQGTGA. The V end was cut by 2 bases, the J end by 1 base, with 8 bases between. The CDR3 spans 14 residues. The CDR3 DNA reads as TGTGCCAGCAGCTTACAGGGAGGGAACACTGAAGCTTTCTTT. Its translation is CASSLQGGNTEAFF.

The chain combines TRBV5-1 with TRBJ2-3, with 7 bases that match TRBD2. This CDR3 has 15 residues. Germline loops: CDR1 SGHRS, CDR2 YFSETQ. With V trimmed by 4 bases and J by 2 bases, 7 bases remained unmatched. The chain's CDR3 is CASSDPGGNTDTQYF. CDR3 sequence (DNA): TGCGCCAGCAGCGACCCGGGGGGAAACACAGATACGCAGTATTTT.

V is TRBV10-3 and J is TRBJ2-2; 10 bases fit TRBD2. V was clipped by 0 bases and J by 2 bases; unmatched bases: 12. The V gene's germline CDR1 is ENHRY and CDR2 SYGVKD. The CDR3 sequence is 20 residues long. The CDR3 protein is CAISESSLSSGRINTGELFF. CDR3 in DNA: TGTGCCATCAGTGAGTCCTCCTTGTCTAGCGGGAGAATCAACACCGGGGAGCTGTTTTTT.

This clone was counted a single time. In DNA, the CDR3 is TGTGCCAGCATGAATAGCGGGGTTTACAATGAGCAGTTCTTC. It is translated as CASMNSGVYNEQFF. This sequence joins TRBV6-1 and TRBJ2-1, with 8 bases lining up with TRBD2. The junction had 6 bases not matched to a gene; V was cut back by 7 bases and J by 4 bases. This CDR3 spans 14 amino acids. Germline V gene lookup returns CDR1 MNHNS and CDR2 SASEGT.

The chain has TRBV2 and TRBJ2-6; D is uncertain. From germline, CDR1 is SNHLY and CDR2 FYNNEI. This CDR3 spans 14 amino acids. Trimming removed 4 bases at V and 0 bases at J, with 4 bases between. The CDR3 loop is CASSGVSGANVLTF. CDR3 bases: TGTGCCAGCAGTGGGGTCTCTGGGGCCAACGTCCTGACTTTC.

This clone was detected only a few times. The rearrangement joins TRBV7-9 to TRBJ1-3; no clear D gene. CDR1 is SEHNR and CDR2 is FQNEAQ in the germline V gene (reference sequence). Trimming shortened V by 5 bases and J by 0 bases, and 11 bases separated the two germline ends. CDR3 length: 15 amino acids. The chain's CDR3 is CASSPPWASGNTIYF. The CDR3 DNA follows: TGTGCCAGCAGCCCCCCGTGGGCCTCTGGAAACACCATATATTTT. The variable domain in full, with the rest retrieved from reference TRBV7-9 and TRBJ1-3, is DTGVSQNPRHKITKRGQNVTFRCDPISEHNRLYWYRQTLGQGPEFLTYFQNEAQLEKSRLLSDRFSAERPKGSFSTLEIQRTEQGDSAMYLCASSPPWASGNTIYFGEGSWLTVV.

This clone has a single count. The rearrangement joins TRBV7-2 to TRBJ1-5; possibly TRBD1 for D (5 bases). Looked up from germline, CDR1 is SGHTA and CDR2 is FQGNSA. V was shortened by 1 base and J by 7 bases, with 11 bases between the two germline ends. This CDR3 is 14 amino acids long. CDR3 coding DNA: TGTGCCAGCAGCTTAGGACAGACTGGGCAGCCCCAGCATTTT. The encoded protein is CASSLGQTGQPQHF.

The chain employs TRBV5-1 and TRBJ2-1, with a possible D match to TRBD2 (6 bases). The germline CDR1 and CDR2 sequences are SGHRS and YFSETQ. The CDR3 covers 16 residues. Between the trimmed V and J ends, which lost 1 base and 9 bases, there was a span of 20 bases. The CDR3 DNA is TGCGCCAGCAGCTTGTCTCCGGGAGTAAACGTCGGTGAGCAGTTCTTC. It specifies CASSLSPGVNVGEQFF.

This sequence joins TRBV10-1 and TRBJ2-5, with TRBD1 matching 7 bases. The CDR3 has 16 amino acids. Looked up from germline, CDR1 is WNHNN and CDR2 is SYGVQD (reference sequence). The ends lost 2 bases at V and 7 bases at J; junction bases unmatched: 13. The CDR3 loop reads CASSEARDSSTGTQYF. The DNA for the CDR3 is TGCGCCAGCAGTGAGGCCCGGGACAGCTCCACTGGGACCCAGTACTTC.

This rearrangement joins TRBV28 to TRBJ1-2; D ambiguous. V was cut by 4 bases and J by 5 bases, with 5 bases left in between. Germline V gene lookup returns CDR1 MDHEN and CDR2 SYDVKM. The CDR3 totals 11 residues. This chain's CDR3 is CASSSFYGYTF. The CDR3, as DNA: TGTGCCAGCAGTTCTTTTTATGGCTACACCTTC.